This is a list of T cell receptor beta chains from one sample in a study of T cells in Graves' hyperthyroidism and ophthalmopathy. From the multiplex PCR reads, TCRdb called clonotypes with MiXCR, one entry per CDR3 protein. The repertoire includes 45,000 to 55,000 distinct CDR3 sequences, 45% to 65% of them detected once, and about 35% sits in the top ten. Material: peripheral blood or thyroid tissue (not recorded which). These receptors were taken from a man between 18 and 29 years old with Graves' hyperthyroidism. CDR3s include the opening cysteine and the closing phenylalanine or tryptophan. A D gene is named only where the DNA matches it firmly. The size field is filled for only some rows; it gives once, few, many or a size class.

clone_size	d_call	v_call	j_call	cdr3_aa	cdr3_nt
-	-	TRBV20-1	TRBJ2-5	CSAYSAGMQTQYF	TGCAGTGCGTACTCGGCAGGGATGCAGACCCAGTACTTC
-	-	TRBV7-2	TRBJ1-1	CASSYGRTNTEAFF	TGTGCCAGCAGCTACGGACGGACGAACACTGAAGCTTTCTTT
many	-	TRBV2	TRBJ1-5	CASSGIPTGVSNQPQHF	TGTGCCAGCAGTGGGATCCCCACAGGAGTTAGCAATCAGCCCCAGCATTTT
many	-	TRBV7-8	TRBJ2-3	CASSRKYADTQYF	TGTGCCAGCAGCCGCAAATACGCAGATACGCAGTATTTT
-	-	TRBV25-1	TRBJ2-7	CASSHGGAEQYF	TGTGCCAGCAGCCACGGGGGAGCCGAGCAGTACTTC
-	-	TRBV7-2	TRBJ2-7	CASSPTGTMNYEQYF	TGTGCCAGCAGCCCAACCGGGACAATGAACTACGAGCAGTACTTC
-	-	TRBV15	TRBJ1-1	CVTSRAKSGRTEAFF	TGTGTCACCAGCAGAGCAAAGTCGGGTAGGACTGAAGCTTTCTTT
many	-	TRBV12-3/TRBV12-4	TRBJ1-1	CASSLTGTQNTEAFF	TGTGCCAGCAGTTTAACCGGGACACAGAACACTGAAGCTTTCTTT
-	-	TRBV2	TRBJ1-3	CASSAPGLSSGNTIYF	TGTGCCAGCAGTGCACCCGGATTAAGCTCTGGAAACACCATATATTTT
-	-	TRBV19	TRBJ2-7	CASSIGLNYEQYF	TGTGCCAGTAGTATAGGACTGAACTACGAGCAGTACTTC
-	TRBD1	TRBV7-9	TRBJ1-5	CASSFGGQGVQPQHF	TGTGCCAGCAGCTTTGGTGGACAGGGTGTACAGCCCCAGCATTTT
few	TRBD2	TRBV5-6	TRBJ2-3	CASSLLLAGGDTQYF	TGTGCCAGCAGCTTGCTGTTAGCGGGAGGGGATACGCAGTATTTT
-	-	TRBV20-1	TRBJ1-2	CSARESAANYGYTF	TGCAGTGCTAGAGAATCGGCAGCTAACTATGGCTACACCTTC
-	-	TRBV20-1	TRBJ1-6	CSARLAGGNSPLHF	TGCAGTGCTAGACTAGCGGGGGGGAATTCACCCCTCCACTTT
-	-	TRBV5-1	TRBJ1-4	CASSLGAHLFPPRRKLFF	TGCGCCAGCAGCTTGGGGGCCCATCTATTCCCCCCAAGAAGAAAACTGTTTTTT
-	-	TRBV10-3	TRBJ1-5	CAISESLGPQHF	TGTGCCATCAGTGAGTCGCTAGGGCCCCAGCATTTT
-	-	TRBV29-1	TRBJ1-4	CSGLLGEKLFF	TGCAGCGGTCTGCTTGGGGAAAAACTGTTTTTT